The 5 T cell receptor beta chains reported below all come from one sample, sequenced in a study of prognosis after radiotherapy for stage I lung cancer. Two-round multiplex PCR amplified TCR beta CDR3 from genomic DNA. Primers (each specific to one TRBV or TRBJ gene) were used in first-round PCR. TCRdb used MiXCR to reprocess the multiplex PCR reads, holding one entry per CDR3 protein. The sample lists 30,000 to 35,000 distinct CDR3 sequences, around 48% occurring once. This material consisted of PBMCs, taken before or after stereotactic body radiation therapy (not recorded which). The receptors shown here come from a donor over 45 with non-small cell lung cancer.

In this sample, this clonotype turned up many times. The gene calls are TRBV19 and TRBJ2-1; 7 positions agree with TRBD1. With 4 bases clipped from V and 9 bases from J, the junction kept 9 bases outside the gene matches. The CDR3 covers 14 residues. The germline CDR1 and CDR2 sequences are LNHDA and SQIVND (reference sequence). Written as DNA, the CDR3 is TGTGCCAGTAGTAAGTGGAACGGGGACAGTGAGCAGTTCTTC. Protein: CASSKWNGDSEQFF. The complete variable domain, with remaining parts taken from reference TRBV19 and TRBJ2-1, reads DGGITQSPKYLFRKEGQNVTLSCEQNLNHDAMYWYRQDPGQGLRLIYYSQIVNDFQKGDIAEGYSVSREKKESFPLTVTSAQKNPTAFYLCASSKWNGDSEQFFGPGTRLTVL.

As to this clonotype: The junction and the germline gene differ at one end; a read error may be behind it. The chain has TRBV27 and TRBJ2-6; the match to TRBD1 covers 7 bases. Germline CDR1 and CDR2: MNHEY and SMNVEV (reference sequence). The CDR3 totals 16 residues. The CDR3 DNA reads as TGTTCCAGCAGTCGGACAGGCTTCTCTGGGGCCAACGTCCTTACTTTC. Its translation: CSSSRTGFSGANVLTF.

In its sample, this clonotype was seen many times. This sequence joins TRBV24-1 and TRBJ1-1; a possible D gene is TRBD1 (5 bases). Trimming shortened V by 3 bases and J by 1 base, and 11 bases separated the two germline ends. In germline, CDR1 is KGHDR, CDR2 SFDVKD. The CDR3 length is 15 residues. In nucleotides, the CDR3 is TGTGCCACCAGTGATGGAGGGGCGCAGAACACTGAAGCTTTCTTT. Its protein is CATSDGGAQNTEAFF.

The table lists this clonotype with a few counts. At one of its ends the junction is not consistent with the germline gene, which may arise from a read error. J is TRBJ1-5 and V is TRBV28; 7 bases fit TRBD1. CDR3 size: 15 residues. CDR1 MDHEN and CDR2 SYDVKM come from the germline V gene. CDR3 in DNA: TGTGCCGGCAGTTCCCACGACAGGGAAAGTCAGCCCCAGCATTTT. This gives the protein CAGSSHDRESQPQHF.

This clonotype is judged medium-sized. For the CDR3, the DNA is TGTGCCAGCAGCCTAAGGAGGACAACCGGTCATGGCTACACCTTC. It codes for CASSLRRTTGHGYTF. J is TRBJ1-2 and V is TRBV7-2; D possibly corresponds to TRBD1 (5 bases). The V end lost 5 bases, the J end lost 6 bases, and 19 bases lay between the germline ends. The CDR3 contains 15 residues. Germline V gene data show CDR1 as SGHTA and CDR2 as FQGNSA.